Given below is one T cell receptor beta chain in context. Other DNA sequences from this sample encode an identical CDR3 as well. The data derive from a study of CD8+ T cells in alopecia areata. CDR3 length: 12 residues. Trimming pared 7 bases from V and 0 bases from J, leaving 9 bases between. The germline V gene has CDR1 SQVTM and CDR2 ANQGSEA. The sequencing template was cDNA reverse transcribed from extracted RNA. Sequencing used immunoSEQ multiplex PCR; TCRdb keeps in-frame clones, though not all of them. Counted here are some 120,000 clones, around 60% occurring once; the ten biggest clones make up 4.5%.

The V call is TRBV29-1, the J call TRBJ1-1, with D possibly matching TRBD1 (5 bases). The specimen comprised CD4+ T cells sorted from blood, sampled at week 0. The receptor was derived from a human donor with alopecia areata. CDR3 loop: CSAGTVNTEAFF. DNA for the CDR3: TGCAGCGCAGGGACGGTGAACACTGAAGCTTTCTTT.